The clone carrying this T cell receptor beta chain was counted at least ten times. The sample is drawn from a study of human T cells and chemical hapten exposure. Study-level background: Investigators sensitized approximately 2 cm by approximately 2 cm of upper inner arm skin with 2% DPC.

One entry per CDR3 protein, called by TCRdb with MiXCR from the RACE reads. The table records about 40,000 distinct CDR3 sequences, approximately 3.5% of them present only once. Indicated time point: patch test 2, 6 weeks after DPC sensitization. Stated treatment: therapeutic diphenylcyclopropenone sensitization with weekly scalp DPC. From germline, CDR1 is SGHRS and CDR2 YFSETQ. This CDR3 has 16 residues. V gave up 0 bases and J gave up 0 bases, with 11 bases separating them. This specimen was whole blood, taken in connection with sensitization to the hapten diphenylcyclopropenone (DPC). This sequence was found in a man in his forties with alopecia areata. Some clones in this sample may be carry-over from other donors' samples. The chain joins TRBV5-1 to TRBJ2-3; possible D gene TRBD2, 5 bases. The CDR3 DNA reads TGCGCCAGCAGCTTGGCCAGCGGATCTAGCACAGATACGCAGTATTTT. Residues: CASSLASGSSTDTQYF.